One sample yielded the 20 T cell receptor beta chains listed below, sequenced in a study of cytomegalovirus exposure and HLA in healthy donors. Amplification used 60 Vbeta primers and 13 Jbeta primers. The assay was immunoSEQ multiplex PCR, and TCRdb's table has in-frame clones only and misses some. This sample has 180,000 or so clones, with 65% to 85% found just once. The specimen sequenced was PBMCs. The receptors come from a woman aged 50 to 65 in good health and CMV-seropositive.

This chain joins TRBV2 and TRBJ2-1; 11 nucleotides match TRBD2. V shed 2 bases, J shed 8 bases, and the junction held 5 bases outside the gene matches. The CDR3 consists of 15 residues. Per the germline V gene, CDR1 is SNHLY and CDR2 is FYNNEI. The CDR3 DNA is TGTGCCAGCAGTGAACTAGCGGGGGGTATCGATGAGCAGTTCTTC. Amino acids: CASSELAGGIDEQFF.

This clone showed up just once. J is TRBJ1-1 and V is TRBV19, with D hard to call. The germline V and J ends were trimmed by 5 bases and 3 bases, with 10 bases remaining between them. The CDR3 sequence is 13 residues long. CDR1 is LNHDA and CDR2 is SQIVND in the germline V gene (reference sequence). CDR3 sequence (DNA): TGTGCCAGTAGTTTGGGCAGGCACACTGAAGCTTTCTTT. This gives the protein CASSLGRHTEAFF.

The table lists this clone with a few counts. This chain connects TRBV21-1 to TRBJ1-2; the D call TRBD1 from the table was never checked on the DNA. TRBV21-1 is listed as a pseudogene. CDR3 length equals 17 residues. This chain's CDR3 is CASSSSGGSKIVSGYTF. CDR3 coding DNA: TGTGCCAGCAGCAGTTCAGGGGGCTCCAAAATTGTTAGTGGCTACACCTTC.

J is TRBJ1-1 and V is TRBV4-3; 12 nucleotides line up with TRBD1. Germline-derived CDR1 and CDR2 are LGHNA and YSLEER. V gave up 3 bases and J gave up 4 bases; unmatched junction bases: 9. The CDR3 has 17 residues. The CDR3 bases are TGCGCCAGCAGCCATTACCCCCCGGGACAGGGGGCCACTGAAGCTTTCTTT. Translated: CASSHYPPGQGATEAFF.

The CDR3 DNA reads TGTGCCAGCAGCCGAGCGGGGGGTTTTCGCACAGATACGCAGTATTTT. Amino acid sequence: CASSRAGGFRTDTQYF. The chain employs TRBV7-2 and TRBJ2-3, with 9 bases matching TRBD2. Unmatched junction bases numbered 7, after V lost 5 bases and J lost 1 base. The CDR3 loop spans 16 amino acids. Germline V lookup: CDR1 SGHTA, CDR2 FQGNSA.

This chain connects TRBV9 to TRBJ2-1; 8 bases match TRBD2. This CDR3 is built from 16 residues. Germline CDR1 is SGDLS and CDR2 is YYNGEE. Unmatched junction bases numbered 14, after V lost 0 bases and J lost 12 bases. The CDR3: CASSVGPLGSGGWQFF. In DNA, the CDR3 is TGTGCCAGCAGCGTAGGGCCCCTAGGGAGCGGGGGATGGCAGTTCTTC.

This chain uses TRBV7-2 with TRBJ2-3; 7 bases match TRBD2. J gave up 14 bases and V 5 bases, and 13 bases lay outside the gene matches. The CDR3 contains 13 residues. Germline V gene sequence: CDR1 SGHTA, CDR2 FQGNSA. The CDR3 nucleotides are TGTGCCAGCAGCACGCAGGCCGGGACTATCGTGTATTTT. It yields the protein CASSTQAGTIVYF.

The J gene is TRBJ1-3, the V gene TRBV4-1, with a weak D call TRBD1 (6 bases). This CDR3 has 18 residues. The V and J ends lost 0 bases and 0 bases respectively, with 15 bases between them. Germline assignment: CDR1 MGHRA and CDR2 YSYEKL. The chain's CDR3 is CASSQEGRGASSGNTIYF. The CDR3 DNA reads as TGCGCCAGCAGCCAAGAAGGTCGGGGGGCGAGCTCTGGAAACACCATATATTTT.

V and J are TRBV4-1 and TRBJ2-2; the match to TRBD2 covers 7 bases. V shed 4 bases, J shed 4 bases, and the junction held 6 bases outside the gene matches. The CDR3 consists of 15 residues. Germline V CDR1 and CDR2: MGHRA, YSYEKL. CDR3 sequence reads: CASSLLAGVTGELFF. The DNA for the CDR3 is TGCGCCAGCAGCCTCCTGGCGGGAGTCACCGGGGAGCTGTTTTTT.

The chain's CDR3 is CAISESFFSQYF. The CDR3 nucleotides are TGTGCCATCAGTGAGTCCTTTTTTAGCCAGTACTTC. V gene TRBV10-3 combines with J gene TRBJ2-7; D is uncertain. The germline V gene encodes CDR1 ENHRY and CDR2 SYGVKD. The V gene lost 0 bases and the J gene lost 10 bases, with 10 bases spanning the gap. The CDR3 is 12 amino acids.

Written as DNA, the CDR3 is TGTGCCAGCAGTTCACTAGCGGGAGACTCCAAGTACTTC. Protein: CASSSLAGDSKYF. The rearrangement joins TRBV6-1 to TRBJ2-7, with TRBD2 identical over 11 bases. V shed 5 bases, J shed 11 bases, and the junction held 8 bases outside the gene matches. The length of the CDR3 is 13 residues. Germline lookup yields CDR1 MNHNS and CDR2 SASEGT.

The chain has TRBV7-8 and TRBJ2-1; unclear D gene. The CDR3 covers 11 residues. Trimming shortened V by 4 bases and J by 8 bases, and 6 bases separated the two germline ends. Looked up from germline, CDR1 is SGHVS and CDR2 is FQNEAQ. This CDR3 is CASSSPDEQFF. CDR3 nucleotide sequence: TGTGCCAGCAGCTCCCCGGATGAGCAGTTCTTC.

The CDR3 DNA is TGTGCCATCAGGCCGGATGAGGGGGTTTTGGATTGGGGCACCGGGGAGCTGTTTTTT. Protein product: CAIRPDEGVLDWGTGELFF. V usage is TRBV10-3 and J usage is TRBJ2-2; D is possibly TRBD1 (6 bases). The V gene's germline CDR1 is ENHRY and CDR2 SYGVKD. Trimming removed 6 bases at V and 4 bases at J, with 27 bases between. The CDR3 length is 19 residues.

V is TRBV29-1 and J is TRBJ2-5; a possible D gene is TRBD1 (5 bases). V was cut by 6 bases and J by 0 bases, with 8 bases left in between. Germline lookup yields CDR1 SQVTM and CDR2 ANQGSEA. This CDR3 has 12 amino acids. Here the CDR3 DNA reads TGCAGCGTCGACAGCAACCAAGAGACCCAGTACTTC. Its translation is CSVDSNQETQYF.

The CDR3: CAWFRATNEKLFF. The CDR3 DNA sequence: TGTGCCTGGTTCAGGGCAACTAATGAAAAACTGTTTTTT. The gene calls are TRBV30 and TRBJ1-4; TRBD1 is a possible D gene (5 bases). The germline V gene has CDR1 GTSNPN and CDR2 SVGIG (reference sequence). CDR3 length equals 13 residues. V lost 5 bases, J lost 0 bases, and 7 bases lay in between. The whole variable domain, remainder taken from reference TRBV30 and TRBJ1-4, is SQTIHQWPATLVQPVGSPLSLECTVEGTSNPNLYWYRQAAGRGLQLLFYSVGIGQISSEVPQNLSASRPQDRQFILSSKKLLLSDSGFYLCAWFRATNEKLFFGSGTQLSVL.

The chain links TRBV5-4 to TRBJ2-7, with a possible D match to TRBD2 (6 bases). Germline CDR1 SGHNT, CDR2 YYREEE (reference sequence). Trimming shortened V by 3 bases and J by 2 bases, and 24 bases separated the two germline ends. This CDR3 is built from 18 residues. CDR3 region: CASSSVPGVGTETYEQYF. DNA of the CDR3: TGTGCCAGCAGCTCCGTTCCGGGGGTGGGGACGGAAACCTACGAGCAGTACTTC.

The chain combines TRBV6-5 with TRBJ1-6; weak D call: TRBD1 (6 bases). Trimming removed 6 bases from V and 3 bases from J, with 9 bases in between. This CDR3 is 14 amino acids long. The germline V gene encodes CDR1 MNHEY and CDR2 SVGAGI. The CDR3 region has the DNA TGTGCCAGCAGCGGGGACATCTATAATTCACCCCTCCACTTT. Its translation: CASSGDIYNSPLHF.

This clone was counted a single time. The V gene is TRBV7-3, the J gene TRBJ2-1; TRBD2 agrees at 10 bases. The length of the CDR3 is 16 residues. Losses at the gene ends were 2 bases for V and 5 bases for J; bases not matched to a gene: 6. Looked up from germline, CDR1 is SGHTA and CDR2 is FQGTGA. The CDR3 nucleotides are TGTGCCAGCAGCTTATGGTCTCTAGCGGGGGACAATGAGCAGTTCTTC. Protein product: CASSLWSLAGDNEQFF.

The rearrangement links TRBV6-5 to TRBJ2-7, with D possibly TRBD1 on 5 matching bases. V lost 6 bases and J lost 5, with 14 bases in between. This CDR3 region has 13 residues. Germline V gene lookup returns CDR1 MNHEY and CDR2 SVGAGI. The CDR3 sequence: CASSLLRGHEQYF. The CDR3 DNA reads TGTGCCAGCAGCCTACTTAGGGGCCACGAGCAGTACTTC.

J is TRBJ2-3 and V is TRBV5-1, with D perhaps TRBD2 (5 bases). V shed 2 bases and J shed 4 bases, with 8 bases lying between them. Per germline, CDR1 SGHRS and CDR2 YFSETQ. The CDR3 length is 13 residues. The CDR3 bases are TGCGCCAGCAGCTTTTACGGGGCAGATACGCAGTATTTT. Translating it yields CASSFYGADTQYF.